This T cell receptor beta chain was sequenced in a study of tumor-infiltrating lymphocytes in localized non-small cell lung cancer. Regarding the study as a whole: Each assay used a separate piece of the same tissue. Compared with uninvolved lung, tumors showed higher T cell infiltration by TCRbeta sequencing. Available tissue quantity limited TCR sequencing to a patient subset.

Here immunoSEQ multiplex PCR was the method, and the copy in TCRdb shows in-frame clones only, minus some. This sample carries 7,000 or so clones, around 82% of them seen once, and the ten largest clones take roughly 10%. A remark on this clone: Its antigen is unknown.

With V trimmed by 5 bases and J by 4 bases, 7 bases remained unmatched. The CDR3 extends over 15 amino acids. CDR1 is SGHVS and CDR2 is FQNEAQ in the germline V gene. The TCR sequence derives from a human donor with non-small cell lung cancer. The material sequenced was lung tumor tissue. The chain recombines TRBV7-8 with TRBJ2-1, with TRBD2 matching over 8 bases. For the CDR3, the DNA is TGTGCCAGCAGCGTCAGCGGGAGCGCTTACAATGAGCAGTTCTTC. As protein: CASSVSGSAYNEQFF.